These 6 T cell receptor beta chains came from one sample sequenced in a study of CD4+ T cells in melanoma. Measured with immunoSEQ multiplex PCR; TCRdb has only the in-frame clones, and not every one. The sample consists of about 9,900 clones, around 70% of them appearing once. The source material was peripheral blood. These receptors came from a human donor with melanoma.

Within the sample, this clone is medium-sized (0.01 to 0.1%). This chain connects TRBV4-3 to TRBJ2-1, with unresolved D. V lost 3 bases and J 2 bases, leaving 5 bases between the germline ends. Germline V gene lookup returns CDR1 LGHNA and CDR2 YSLEER. The CDR3 length is 13 residues. Here the CDR3 DNA reads TGCGCCAGCAGCCATAGTCCCTACAATGAGCAGTTCTTC. Its translation is CASSHSPYNEQFF.

The rearrangement uses TRBV14 and TRBJ1-2, with 10 bases that match TRBD1. V lost 1 base and J lost 7; bases outside the gene matches: 12. The germline V gene encodes CDR1 SGHDN and CDR2 FVKESK. This CDR3 has 17 residues. CDR3 nucleotide sequence: TGTGCCAGCAGCCAAGGAAGACTGGACAGGGGGATTGGTGGCTACACCTTC. It yields the protein CASSQGRLDRGIGGYTF.

This clone was seen a single time. J is TRBJ1-2 and V is TRBV7-3; D is ambiguous. This CDR3 has 10 residues. Germline V gene lookup returns CDR1 SGHTA and CDR2 FQGTGA. V lost 7 bases and J 8 bases, leaving 8 bases between the germline ends. The CDR3 nucleotides read TGTGCCAGCAAGGAGTCAGGCTACACCTTC. Its protein is CASKESGYTF.

The V call is TRBV23-1, the J call TRBJ2-7, with D possibly TRBD2 on 5 matching bases. TRBV23-1 is known as an ORF, though its function is uncertain. Trimming removed 3 bases at V and 2 bases at J, with 11 bases between. The CDR3 loop spans 14 amino acids. The CDR3 DNA reads TGCGCCAGCAGTCAGGTGGACTCCACCTACGAGCAGTACTTC. It codes for CASSQVDSTYEQYF.

This clone was seen only once. This sequence joins TRBV9 and TRBJ2-5; the D gene is possibly TRBD1 (6 bases). CDR1 is SGDLS, CDR2 YYNGEE, per germline. The V end was cut by 2 bases, the J end by 2 bases, with 16 bases between. The CDR3 consists of 16 residues. Here the CDR3 reads CASSVGPGTRQETQYF. The CDR3 DNA reads TGTGCCAGCAGCGTGGGACCCGGGACACGACAAGAGACCCAGTACTTC.

The rearrangement uses TRBV27 and TRBJ2-7; 9 positions match TRBD1. Trimming took 2 bases from V and 5 from J; bases not matched to a gene: 7. There are 15 residues in the CDR3. Looked up from germline, CDR1 is MNHEY and CDR2 is SMNVEV (reference sequence). This CDR3 is CASSLGTGWPDEQYF. CDR3 coding DNA: TGTGCCAGCAGTTTAGGGACAGGGTGGCCTGACGAGCAGTACTTC.